This T cell receptor beta chain stems from a study of T cell changes during pregnancy in multiple sclerosis. The CDR3 totals 13 residues. Germline V gene lookup returns CDR1 SGHTA and CDR2 FQGTGA. V lost 5 bases to trimming and J lost 5 bases; unmatched junction nucleotides: 5. This clone was detected only once. Sequenced by immunoSEQ multiplex PCR; TCRdb stores in-frame clones only, minus some. The data contain 90,000 to 100,000 clones, 85% to 95% of them seen just once; the ten biggest clones take up 3.5% to 4.5%. The input for sequencing was peripheral blood, taken in the first trimester of pregnancy. This clonotype was sampled from a female donor with multiple sclerosis, enrolled in a pregnancy study. The V call is TRBV7-3, the J call TRBJ2-5; 7 bases match TRBD2. The CDR3 DNA sequence: TGTGCCAGCAGCACCCAGGGAGGGGAGACCCAGTACTTC. Its protein product is CASSTQGGETQYF. The full variable domain, rest sourced from reference TRBV7-3 and TRBJ2-5, is GAGVSQTPSNKVTEKGKYVELRCDPISGHTALYWYRQSLGQGPEFLIYFQGTGAADDSGLPNDRFFAVRPEGSVSTLKIQRTERGDSAVYLCASSTQGGETQYFGPGTRLLVL.